The rows below give T cell receptor beta chains drawn from one sample of a study of blood T cells in healthy people across ages. TCRdb redid the calling of the 5' RACE reads with MiXCR, one entry per CDR3 protein. The data hold 730,000 or so distinct CDR3 sequences, with roughly 44% observed a single time. Material: blood. The receptors originated from a woman aged 55-70 years in good health. CDR3s include the opening cysteine and the closing phenylalanine or tryptophan. The D gene is left open where the match is weak. Size tells how often a clone was seen (once, few, many) or the class of an expanded clone, and some rows leave it out.

j_call | clone_size | v_call | d_call | cdr3_nt | cdr3_aa
TRBJ2-7 | . | TRBV27 | TRBD1 | TGTGCCAGCAGTGAAACCAGGGGGTCGAACGAGCAGTACTTC | CASSETRGSNEQYF
TRBJ2-5 | many | TRBV29-1 | . | TGCAGCGTTCTCCCGGGCCAAGAGACCCAGTACTTC | CSVLPGQETQYF
TRBJ1-1 | . | TRBV7-9 | TRBD1 | TGTGCCAGCAGCAAGGGACAGGGGAAGAACACTGAAGCTTTCTTT | CASSKGQGKNTEAFF
TRBJ2-2 | . | TRBV3-1 | . | TGTGCCAGCAGCCAAGACGGTTACACCGGGGAGCTGTTTTTT | CASSQDGYTGELFF
TRBJ2-1 | few | TRBV6-2/TRBV6-3 | . | TGTGCCAGCAGTCGTGGGTTTGAGCAGTTCTTC | CASSRGFEQFF
TRBJ2-1 | many | TRBV10-3 | . | TGTGCCATCAGTGAGTCAATCCAGGGCAGGAATGAGCAGTTCTTC | CAISESIQGRNEQFF
TRBJ2-1 | . | TRBV20-1 | . | TGCAGTGCTCCCCGTCGGGCCTACAATGAGCAGTTCTTC | CSAPRRAYNEQFF
TRBJ1-5 | few | TRBV20-1 | . | TGCAGTGCTAGAGAAAGGGAAGGTCAGCCCCAGCATTTT | CSAREREGQPQHF
TRBJ1-2 | . | TRBV20-1 | . | TGCAGTGCGAGCCCAGGCTTGGCGAGTGGCTACACCTTC | CSASPGLASGYTF
TRBJ2-4 | . | TRBV15 | TRBD1 | TGTGCCGCCAGCAGAGCGTCAGGGGGAAACATTCAGTACTTC | CAASRASGGNIQYF
TRBJ1-2 | few | TRBV20-1 | . | TGCAGTGCTAGAGTTCCCAGTCTGACCGGCTACACCTTC | CSARVPSLTGYTF
TRBJ2-5 | . | TRBV2 | . | TGTGCCAGCAGTGAAGAGAAACAGGGAGAGACCCAGTACTTC | CASSEEKQGETQYF
TRBJ2-5 | . | TRBV6-2/TRBV6-3 | . | TGTGCCAGCGGGCCCTATTTGGCGGGGAGCGTCCCTCCGGAGCAGTACTTC | CASGPYLAGSVPPEQYF
TRBJ2-5 | . | TRBV6-2/TRBV6-3 | TRBD2 | TGTGCCAGCAGGCTCGGACTAGCATGGGAGACCCAGTACTTC | CASRLGLAWETQYF
TRBJ1-4 | . | TRBV6-5 | TRBD1 | TGTGCCAGCAGCTACGACAGGGAGAGAGTTGGGGAACTGTTTTTT | CASSYDRERVGELFF
TRBJ1-1 | . | TRBV7-3 | TRBD1 | TGTGCCAGCAGCTTGGGGACAGGAACGTCTGAAGCTTTCTTT | CASSLGTGTSEAFF
TRBJ2-3 | . | TRBV4-3 | . | TGCGCCAGCAGCCACCGGGAAGACACAGATACGCAGTATTTT | CASSHREDTDTQYF
TRBJ2-5 | . | TRBV7-3 | TRBD2 | TGTGCCAGCAGCTTAGTGCGTAGCGGGGGGCGCAATGAGCAGTACTTC | CASSLVRSGGRNEQYF
TRBJ1-1 | few | TRBV6-1 | . | TGTGCCAGCAGTGAAGGGTCGAAGGGGAACACTGAAGCTTTCTTT | CASSEGSKGNTEAFF
TRBJ2-1 | few | TRBV29-1 | TRBD2 | TGCAGCGGCCTCGATAGCGGGAGCTACAATGAGCAGTTCTTC | CSGLDSGSYNEQFF
TRBJ1-2 | . | TRBV28 | . | TGTGCCAGCAGTTTAGGGACGAGTGGCTACACCTTC | CASSLGTSGYTF
TRBJ1-1 | few | TRBV7-2 | . | TGTGCCAGCAGCGGAGGGGGGCCCACTGAAGCTTTCTTT | CASSGGGPTEAFF
TRBJ2-5 | . | TRBV5-1 | TRBD2 | TGCGCCAGCAGCTTGCCCTTTGGACTAGCGGGGGGTTCAGAGACCCAGTACTTC | CASSLPFGLAGGSETQYF
TRBJ2-6 | . | TRBV20-1 | TRBD1 | TGCAGTGGGAGGACAGGGATCTCTGGGGCCAACGTCCTGACTTTC | CSGRTGISGANVLTF
TRBJ2-3 | . | TRBV20-1 | . | TGCAGGGTTGGGGGGCGGGGAAGCACAGATACGCAGTATTTT | CRVGGRGSTDTQYF
TRBJ2-3 | . | TRBV7-6 | TRBD2 | TGTGCCAGCAGCTTGCAGAGCGGGGGGCTAGATACGCAGTATTTT | CASSLQSGGLDTQYF
TRBJ2-1 | many | TRBV7-9 | TRBD2 | TGTGCCAGCAGCTTTACTTCCGGGACTAAGTACAATGAGCAGTTCTTC | CASSFTSGTKYNEQFF
TRBJ2-5 | few | TRBV6-6 | TRBD2 | TGTGCCAGCAGTTACTCGATTCGTGTAGCGGGAGAGGAGACCCAGTACTTC | CASSYSIRVAGEETQYF
TRBJ2-7 | . | TRBV20-1 | TRBD2 | TGCAGTGCTAGAGACGGGAGGGTTTCCTACGAGCAGTACTTC | CSARDGRVSYEQYF